Each of the 31 T cell receptor beta chains below was sequenced from the same sample in a study of CD8 T cells in Susac syndrome. The RNA input was about 0.5 to 1 ug, and it was reverse transcribed with random hexamers. MiXCR was run by TCRdb on the immunoSEQ multiplex PCR reads, yielding one entry per CDR3 protein. The repertoire holds about 130,000 distinct CDR3 sequences, with approximately 95% as singletons. Sequencing was done on a sample of CD8+ T cells from PBMCs. The receptor source for this set is a human donor with Susac syndrome.

This sequence joins TRBV15 and TRBJ2-6, with TRBD1 matching over 7 bases. The CDR3 extends over 19 amino acids. V dropped 3 bases and J dropped 0; count of bases not matched to a gene: 11. Germline V CDR1 and CDR2: LNHNV, YYDKDF (reference sequence). CDR3 residues: CATSRSGTATRSGANVLTF. The CDR3 DNA sequence: TGTGCCACCAGCAGGTCAGGGACAGCAACCCGCTCTGGGGCCAACGTCCTGACTTTC.

The chain has TRBV11-2 and TRBJ2-1; 7 bases match TRBD2. This CDR3 has 15 amino acids. In germline, CDR1 is SGHAT, CDR2 FQNNGV. V shed 0 bases and J 4 bases; nucleotides not matched to a gene: 3. The DNA for the CDR3 is TGTGCCAGCAGCTTAGAGGCTAGCGGTTACAATGAGCAGTTCTTC. Translating gives CASSLEASGYNEQFF.

The V and J genes are TRBV7-9 and TRBJ2-1; possibly TRBD1 for D (6 bases). The ends were cut back, 2 bases at V and 2 bases at J, with 10 bases in the middle. The CDR3 has 15 residues. Germline values: CDR1 SEHNR, CDR2 FQNEAQ (reference sequence). This CDR3 reads CASSLSQGTYNEQFF. CDR3 DNA: TGTGCCAGCAGCTTAAGCCAGGGGACCTACAATGAGCAGTTCTTC.

The rearrangement links TRBV19 to TRBJ2-1, with D possibly called TRBD1 or TRBD2 (5 bases each). Trimming took 7 bases from V and 5 from J, leaving 15 bases between them. The CDR3 contains 14 residues. CDR1 is LNHDA and CDR2 is SQIVND in the germline V gene (reference sequence). CDR3 residues: CASNPSGAHNEQFF. The CDR3 region has the DNA TGTGCCAGTAACCCTTCCGGGGCCCACAATGAGCAGTTCTTC. Together with reference TRBV19 and TRBJ2-1, the CDR3 gives the full variable domain: DGGITQSPKYLFRKEGQNVTLSCEQNLNHDAMYWYRQDPGQGLRLIYYSQIVNDFQKGDIAEGYSVSREKKESFPLTVTSAQKNPTAFYLCASNPSGAHNEQFFGPGTRLTVL.

The chain is built from TRBV11-3 and TRBJ2-7; TRBD1 is a possible D gene (6 bases). Trimming removed 5 bases at V and 3 bases at J, with 17 bases between. The CDR3 consists of 15 residues. The V gene's germline CDR1 is SGHNT and CDR2 YENEEA. CDR3 DNA: TGTGCCAGCAGCCACAGGGAAAGCGCGGACTACGAGCAGTACTTC. It translates to CASSHRESADYEQYF.

The chain recombines TRBV20-1 with TRBJ1-1; possibly TRBD1 for D (5 bases). This CDR3 is 14 amino acids long. Germline CDR1 DFQATT, CDR2 SNEGSKA (reference sequence). V was pared by 6 bases and J by 7 bases, with 21 bases between. For the CDR3, the DNA is TGCAGTGCGAAAATCAACCCGGACATTTTTGAAGCTTTCTTT. Translated: CSAKINPDIFEAFF.

The chain combines TRBV10-2 with TRBJ1-5, with D possibly being TRBD1 (6 bases). V was shortened by 9 bases and J by 1 base, with 13 bases between the two germline ends. Germline CDR1 is WSHSY and CDR2 is SAAADI. The CDR3 loop spans 14 amino acids. In DNA, the CDR3 is TGCGCCAGTAGGGTGGGGGCCAGCAATCAGCCCCAGCATTTT. Protein: CASRVGASNQPQHF.

The chain combines TRBV2 with TRBJ2-7; weak D call: TRBD1 (5 bases). The V and J ends lost 3 bases and 3 bases respectively, with 12 bases between them. The CDR3 covers 14 residues. Germline loops: CDR1 SNHLY, CDR2 FYNNEI. The CDR3 bases are TGTGCCAGCAGTGAGTCAGGGTGGGACTACGAGCAGTACTTC. This gives the protein CASSESGWDYEQYF.

The chain employs TRBV27 and TRBJ2-3; D remains ambiguous. The CDR3 covers 13 residues. The ends were cut back, 6 bases at V and 0 bases at J, with 7 bases in the middle. Germline loops: CDR1 MNHEY, CDR2 SMNVEV (reference sequence). CDR3: CASRTTSTDTQYF. In DNA form, the CDR3 reads TGTGCCAGCAGGACAACTAGCACAGATACGCAGTATTTT.

The J gene is TRBJ2-7, the V gene TRBV4-1; 10 nucleotides line up with TRBD2. Germline values: CDR1 MGHRA, CDR2 YSYEKL. Trimming took 4 bases from V and 2 from J; bases not matched to a gene: 11. There are 17 residues in the CDR3. The CDR3 is CASSRTVSGRLAYEQYF. In DNA form, the CDR3 reads TGCGCCAGCAGCCGGACGGTTAGCGGGAGGCTAGCCTACGAGCAGTACTTC.

The CDR3 sequence is CASSARQGSTYEQYF. The DNA of the CDR3 is TGTGCCAGCAGCGCCCGTCAGGGGTCAACCTACGAGCAGTACTTC. The rearrangement links TRBV7-8 to TRBJ2-7; maybe TRBD1 (6 bases). The germline CDR1 and CDR2 sequences are SGHVS and FQNEAQ. V gave up 5 bases and J gave up 2 bases, with 16 bases separating them. The CDR3 has 15 amino acids. The full variable domain, its missing parts supplied by reference TRBV7-8 and TRBJ2-7, is GAGVSQSPRYKVAKRGQDVALRCDPISGHVSLFWYQQALGQGPEFLTYFQNEAQLDKSGLPSDRFFAERPEGSVSTLKIQRTQQEDSAVYLCASSARQGSTYEQYFGPGTRLTVT.

The chain recombines TRBV20-1 with TRBJ2-3, with 12 nucleotides matching TRBD2. After removal of 2 bases from V and 3 bases from J, the junction contained 6 bases not matched to a gene. The CDR3 has 16 amino acids. Per the germline V gene, CDR1 is DFQATT and CDR2 is SNEGSKA (reference sequence). CDR3 amino acids: CSARLRGLAGTDTQYF. In nucleotides, the CDR3 is TGCAGTGCTAGACTTAGAGGACTAGCGGGGACAGATACGCAGTATTTT.

The chain couples TRBV7-9 to TRBJ2-3; the match to TRBD2 covers 9 bases. Looked up from germline, CDR1 is SEHNR and CDR2 is FQNEAQ (reference sequence). The trim removed 5 bases at V and 4 bases at J, leaving 10 bases unmatched. CDR3 length: 16 amino acids. DNA for the CDR3: TGTGCCAGCAGCCCTCTGGCGGGAGGGCCTCCAGATACGCAGTATTTT. As protein: CASSPLAGGPPDTQYF. Complete variable domain (other parts from reference TRBV7-9 and TRBJ2-3): DTGVSQNPRHKITKRGQNVTFRCDPISEHNRLYWYRQTLGQGPEFLTYFQNEAQLEKSRLLSDRFSAERPKGSFSTLEIQRTEQGDSAMYLCASSPLAGGPPDTQYFGPGTRLTVL.

V gene TRBV11-2 combines with J gene TRBJ2-1; 11 bases line up with TRBD2. CDR1 and CDR2 (germline): SGHAT, FQNNGV. CDR3 size: 14 residues. V gave up 6 bases and J gave up 8 bases; unmatched junction bases: 6. The CDR3, as DNA: TGTGCCAGCAGTCCGACTAGCGGGACACATGAGCAGTTCTTC. Amino acid sequence: CASSPTSGTHEQFF.

A remark on this clonotype: An end of the junction does not agree with germline; a read error may underlie this. This rearrangement joins TRBV5-4 to TRBJ2-1; possibly TRBD2 for D (6 bases). This CDR3 contains 11 residues. In germline, CDR1 is SGHNT, CDR2 YYREEE (reference sequence). CDR3 residues: CASSLTSLWVF. In DNA, the CDR3 is TGTGCCAGCAGCCTTACTAGCTTATGGGTCTTC. Variable domain in full (rest from reference TRBV5-4 and TRBJ2-1): ETGVTQSPTHLIKTRGQQVTLRCSSQSGHNTVSWYQQALGQGPQFIFQYYREEENGRGNFPPRFSGLQFPNYSSELNVNALELDDSALYLCASSLTSLWVFGPGTRLTVL.

The sample holds a few counts of this clonotype. The genes are TRBV28 and TRBJ2-7; TRBD2 aligns across 8 bases. The J segment lost 1 base and the V segment lost 3 bases, leaving 2 bases of the junction unmatched. This CDR3 contains 14 residues. In germline, CDR1 is MDHEN, CDR2 SYDVKM. This chain's CDR3 is CASSLVAGSYEQYF. The CDR3 DNA reads as TGTGCCAGCAGTTTGGTAGCGGGATCCTACGAGCAGTACTTC.

The chain links TRBV20-1 to TRBJ1-1; D is possibly TRBD1 (5 bases). The CDR3 sequence is 14 residues long. Germline V gene sequence: CDR1 DFQATT, CDR2 SNEGSKA (reference sequence). V gave up 3 bases and J gave up 4 bases, with 15 bases separating them. The CDR3 DNA follows: TGCAGTGCTAGCCCCTGGGGGGGTGGCACTGAAGCTTTCTTT. It yields the protein CSASPWGGGTEAFF.

The chain links TRBV10-3 to TRBJ2-5, with TRBD1 matching 7 bases. Per germline, CDR1 ENHRY and CDR2 SYGVKD. Trimming removed 7 bases from V and 5 bases from J; junction bases left unmatched: 7. The CDR3 loop spans 13 amino acids. CDR3 sequence (DNA): TGTGCCATCACCCAGGGGGTTGAGGAGACCCAGTACTTC. Protein product: CAITQGVEETQYF.

V gene TRBV28 combines with J gene TRBJ2-7; a possible D gene is TRBD2 (5 bases). The CDR3 runs 13 residues. V lost 6 bases and J lost 4, with 13 bases in between. Germline V gene data show CDR1 as MDHEN and CDR2 as SYDVKM. The CDR3 sequence: CASRSGIEYEQYF. The CDR3 DNA sequence: TGTGCCAGCAGAAGCGGCATTGAGTACGAGCAGTACTTC. Looking up the rest from reference TRBV28 and TRBJ2-7 gives the full variable domain: DVKVTQSSRYLVKRTGEKVFLECVQDMDHENMFWYRQDPGLGLRLIYFSYDVKMKEKGDIPEGYSVSREKKERFSLILESASTNQTSMYLCASRSGIEYEQYFGPGTRLTVT.

This chain uses TRBV11-1 with TRBJ2-1; 12 bases align to TRBD2. Looked up from germline, CDR1 is SGHAT and CDR2 is FQDESV (reference sequence). The CDR3 is 15 residues long. The ends lost 5 bases at V and 6 bases at J; junction bases unmatched: 5. The CDR3 is CASSATSGGFNEQFF. Here the CDR3 DNA reads TGTGCCAGCAGCGCCACTAGCGGGGGGTTCAATGAGCAGTTCTTC.

The J gene is TRBJ2-5, the V gene TRBV11-2, with a tentative D call TRBD2 (6 bases). Trimming removed 5 bases from V and 0 bases from J, with 10 bases in between. The length of the CDR3 is 14 residues. Per germline, CDR1 SGHAT and CDR2 FQNNGV. The CDR3 loop is CASSHRGNQETQYF. CDR3 nucleotide sequence: TGTGCCAGCAGCCATCGGGGGAACCAAGAGACCCAGTACTTC.

The table lists this clonotype with a count of one. V is TRBV14 and J is TRBJ2-1; 7 bases are shared with TRBD2. V lost 4 bases to trimming and J lost 7 bases; unmatched junction nucleotides: 10. Germline V gives CDR1 SGHDN, CDR2 FVKESK. The CDR3 is 15 amino acids. CDR3 sequence: CASSRTSGNWNEQFF. The CDR3 DNA sequence: TGTGCCAGCAGCCGGACTAGTGGGAATTGGAATGAGCAGTTCTTC.

The rearrangement joins TRBV6-5 to TRBJ1-2; weak D call: TRBD1 (5 bases). Germline CDR1 and CDR2: MNHEY and SVGAGI. Trimming cost V 4 bases and J 5 bases, with 23 bases left between them. The CDR3 is 17 residues long. CDR3 region: CASSSRRGGQGTYGYTF. The CDR3 bases are TGTGCCAGCAGTTCACGAAGGGGCGGGCAGGGAACGTATGGCTACACCTTC.

The chain uses TRBV9 and TRBJ2-7, with D possibly being TRBD1 or TRBD2 (6 bases each). This CDR3 contains 16 residues. V was shortened by 3 bases and J by 0 bases, with 16 bases between the two germline ends. The germline CDR1 and CDR2 sequences are SGDLS and YYNGEE. The CDR3 sequence is CASSAHTGGGSYEQYF. The CDR3 bases are TGTGCCAGCAGCGCACACACCGGAGGGGGCTCCTACGAGCAGTACTTC. Full variable domain (missing parts from reference TRBV9 and TRBJ2-7): DSGVTQTPKHLITATGQRVTLRCSPRSGDLSVYWYQQSLDQGLQFLIQYYNGEERAKGNILERFSAQQFPDLHSELNLSSLELGDSALYFCASSAHTGGGSYEQYFGPGTRLTVT.

The chain links TRBV9 to TRBJ2-5; D is undetermined. Trimming removed 3 bases at V and 5 bases at J, with 14 bases between. Germline V gene sequence: CDR1 SGDLS, CDR2 YYNGEE. This CDR3 region has 14 residues. The CDR3 DNA follows: TGTGCCAGCAGCGATTTAGGGCGAGACGAGACCCAGTACTTC. This encodes CASSDLGRDETQYF. Full variable domain (missing parts from reference TRBV9 and TRBJ2-5): DSGVTQTPKHLITATGQRVTLRCSPRSGDLSVYWYQQSLDQGLQFLIQYYNGEERAKGNILERFSAQQFPDLHSELNLSSLELGDSALYFCASSDLGRDETQYFGPGTRLLVL.

The CDR3 nucleotides read TGTGCCAGCAGTTTTCTAGCATCCCCGGGCCAAGAGACCCAGTACTTC. Translating gives CASSFLASPGQETQYF. This chain joins TRBV6-6 and TRBJ2-5, with a weak D call TRBD2 (5 bases). Deletions cut 4 bases from V and 1 base from J, with 16 bases between. Germline CDR1 MNHNY, CDR2 SVGAGI (reference sequence). This CDR3 is built from 16 residues.

CDR3 amino acids: CASSSPGQVPIHLNTGELFF. The CDR3 DNA sequence: TGTGCCAGCAGTTCCCCGGGACAGGTCCCCATACACCTGAACACCGGGGAGCTGTTTTTT. The rearrangement links TRBV25-1 to TRBJ2-2, with 8 bases matching TRBD1. The V segment lost 5 bases and the J segment 1 base; nucleotides outside the gene matches: 18. This CDR3 contains 20 residues. Per germline, CDR1 MGHDK and CDR2 SYGVNS.

This chain links TRBV4-1 with TRBJ2-7; D not certain. V gave up 1 base and J gave up 1 base, with 5 bases separating them. The CDR3 contains 13 residues. Germline V lookup: CDR1 MGHRA, CDR2 YSYEKL. Here the CDR3 reads CASSQGTSYEQYF. The CDR3 bases are TGCGCCAGCAGCCAAGGTACATCCTACGAGCAGTACTTC.

The chain joins TRBV6-5 to TRBJ2-7; 12 bases are shared with TRBD2. Germline loops: CDR1 MNHEY, CDR2 SVGAGI. Trimming removed 5 bases from V and 3 bases from J; junction bases left unmatched: 5. The CDR3 sequence is 15 residues long. CDR3: CASSTGLAGYYEQYF. Written as DNA, the CDR3 is TGTGCCAGCAGTACAGGACTAGCGGGGTACTACGAGCAGTACTTC.

This rearrangement joins TRBV28 to TRBJ2-1; D gene unclear. The germline V gene encodes CDR1 MDHEN and CDR2 SYDVKM. The CDR3 extends over 15 amino acids. V was trimmed by 10 bases and J by 0 bases, leaving 16 bases between them. CDR3 in amino acids: CATKRYLSSYNEQFF. In nucleotides, the CDR3 is TGTGCCACCAAACGCTACCTGAGCTCCTACAATGAGCAGTTCTTC.

V is TRBV20-1 and J is TRBJ2-4; possible D gene TRBD2, 5 bases. The V and J ends lost 5 bases and 8 bases respectively, with 13 bases between them. Looked up from germline, CDR1 is DFQATT and CDR2 is SNEGSKA (reference sequence). The CDR3 spans 12 residues. The CDR3 reads CSAPYYGDIQYF. The CDR3 coding sequence is TGCAGTGCTCCCTATTACGGGGACATTCAGTACTTC.